Below, one TCR beta chain is given with its context. What it recognizes is unknown. Other DNA variants within this sample encode the same CDR3. V gave up 3 bases and J gave up 4 bases; unmatched junction bases: 3. Germline assignment: CDR1 LNHDA and CDR2 SQIVND (reference sequence). This CDR3 comprises 13 residues. This specimen comes from a study of cytomegalovirus exposure and HLA in healthy donors. Study results and caveats: The authors listed over 150 TCR beta chains as cytomegalovirus-associated. Some public TCRs appeared in many individuals, while most sequences were rare. For TCR beta chains, V- and J-gene trimming was later linked to a missense DCLRE1C variant.

The PCR employed 60 Vbeta primers together with 13 Jbeta primers. The data were produced by immunoSEQ multiplex PCR, yet TCRdb's version contains in-frame clones alone and is incomplete. This table has some 130,000 clones, approximately 61% appearing once. The source material was PBMCs. The clonotype was recovered from a human donor in good health. The chain is built from TRBV19 and TRBJ2-7; 7 nucleotides align to TRBD1. The chain's CDR3 is CASSIGTAYEQYF. CDR3 in DNA: TGTGCCAGTAGTATCGGGACAGCATACGAGCAGTACTTC.